A single T cell receptor (beta chain) is shown here with its context. As yet, its antigen is unknown. This sample was taken from a study of human T cells and chemical hapten exposure. Findings and limits, study-wide: The donor cohort had alopecia, so its immune response may not match that of healthy people.

This CDR3 spans 16 amino acids. The ends lost 6 bases at V and 2 bases at J; junction bases unmatched: 8. Germline CDR1 SQVTM, CDR2 ANQGSEA. Attachment of unique molecular identifiers to individual cDNA molecules was performed in the library. Per the original data handling: Just over 95,000 TCRs per sample was the median, with a range of 23,224 to 690,600. Using its own MiXCR run on the RACE reads, TCRdb lists one record per CDR3 protein. The V and J calls were determined by TCRdb, not by the authors. The sample comprises under 200,000 distinct CDR3 sequences, roughly 26% of which are singletons, and under 2.5% rests with the top ten. Indicated time point: patch test 3, about 24 weeks after DPC sensitization. As to treatment: therapeutic diphenylcyclopropenone sensitization with weekly scalp DPC.

This sequence joins TRBV29-1 and TRBJ2-7, with 15 bases fitting TRBD2. This clonotype was obtained from a woman between 18 and 29 years old with alopecia areata. Some clones in this sample may be carry-over from other donors' samples. Sample: whole blood, taken in connection with sensitization to the hapten diphenylcyclopropenone (DPC). CDR3 amino acids: CSVHPGLAGGTYEQYF. In DNA form, the CDR3 reads TGCAGCGTACATCCGGGACTAGCGGGAGGAACCTACGAGCAGTACTTC.